Below are 15 T cell receptor beta chains sequenced from a single sample in a study of T cells in localized non-small cell lung cancer. TCRdb keeps only in-frame clones here, not all; method: immunoSEQ multiplex PCR. The sample holds some 140,000 clones; more than 70% are singletons and the top ten take approximately 1.7%. The sequenced sample was peripheral blood, obtained before any cancer treatment. The receptors stem from an older female donor with stage I lung adenocarcinoma.

This clone was observed a single time. The gene calls are TRBV30 and TRBJ2-1, with D perhaps matching TRBD1 (8 bases). CDR1 and CDR2 from the germline V gene are GTSNPN and SVGIG (reference sequence). The V end lost 2 bases, the J end lost 3 bases, and 14 bases lay between the germline ends. This CDR3 has 15 residues. CDR3 nucleotides: TGTGCCTGGAGTTTAACAGGGGGGGGCTACAATGAGCAGTTCTTC. Its protein is CAWSLTGGGYNEQFF.

The chain has TRBV19 and TRBJ1-4; D call uncertain. This CDR3 spans 16 amino acids. Germline V gene lookup returns CDR1 LNHDA and CDR2 SQIVND (reference sequence). With 2 bases removed from V and 3 bases from J, the gap between germline ends came to 13 bases. CDR3 coding DNA: TGTGCCAGTAGTATAACTGGTACCAAGGCTAATGAAAAACTGTTTTTT. Its translation is CASSITGTKANEKLFF.

This clone appeared once. This sequence joins TRBV5-6 and TRBJ2-7, with D perhaps matching TRBD1 or TRBD2 (5 bases each). The CDR3 spans 14 residues. Germline V CDR1 and CDR2: SGHDT, YYEEEE. Trimming shortened V by 4 bases and J by 5 bases, and 16 bases separated the two germline ends. The CDR3 region has the DNA TGTGCCAGCAGCCGGGACGGACGGAACGACGAGCAGTACTTC. It translates to CASSRDGRNDEQYF.

This chain connects TRBV19 to TRBJ1-1; D unclear. The germline gives CDR1 LNHDA, CDR2 SQIVND (reference sequence). V lost 4 bases to trimming and J lost 3 bases, with 12 bases between them. The length of the CDR3 is 14 residues. CDR3 in amino acids: CASSKRPGDTEAFF. Here the CDR3 DNA reads TGTGCCAGTAGTAAAAGGCCCGGGGACACTGAAGCTTTCTTT.

The chain combines TRBV4-2 with TRBJ2-7; the match to TRBD2 covers 10 bases. The J segment lost 2 bases and the V segment lost 0 bases, leaving 7 bases of the junction unmatched. The CDR3 runs to 17 residues. CDR1 is LGHNA, CDR2 YNFKEQ, per germline. The CDR3 loop is CASSQDPSSGRTYEQYF. Written as DNA, the CDR3 is TGTGCCAGCAGCCAAGACCCCTCTAGCGGGAGAACCTACGAGCAGTACTTC.

The V call is TRBV10-1, the J call TRBJ2-1; TRBD2 agrees at 13 bases. The ends lost 1 base at V and 7 bases at J; junction bases unmatched: 4. The CDR3 consists of 16 residues. CDR1 and CDR2 (germline): WNHNN, SYGVQD (reference sequence). The CDR3 coding sequence is TGCGCCAGCAGTGAGTTACTAGCGGGAGGGCAGAATGAGCAGTTCTTC. Residues: CASSELLAGGQNEQFF.

The rearrangement uses TRBV28 and TRBJ1-5; 11 nucleotides agree with TRBD1. Per germline, CDR1 MDHEN and CDR2 SYDVKM. J gave up 6 bases and V 5 bases, and 9 bases lay outside the gene matches. CDR3 length: 16 amino acids. The CDR3 DNA reads TGTGCCAGCAGTCCCCCCGGGACAGGGGGTCGTCAGCCCCAGCATTTT. Protein product: CASSPPGTGGRQPQHF.

In its sample, this clone was seen a few times. This rearrangement joins TRBV4-1 to TRBJ1-5; 7 nucleotides agree with TRBD1. Unmatched junction bases numbered 8, after V lost 0 bases and J lost 9 bases. The CDR3 extends over 15 amino acids. CDR1 MGHRA and CDR2 YSYEKL come from the germline V gene. The CDR3 is CASSQDDQGVLPQHF. Here the CDR3 DNA reads TGCGCCAGCAGCCAAGATGATCAGGGGGTTCTGCCCCAGCATTTT.

This chain uses TRBV6-1 with TRBJ2-7, with 9 bases matching TRBD2. This CDR3 is built from 15 residues. Germline V gene lookup returns CDR1 MNHNS and CDR2 SASEGT. After removal of 2 bases from V and 3 bases from J, the junction contained 5 bases not matched to a gene. The DNA of the CDR3 is TGTGCCAGCAGTGAATCCTGGCGGGAGGGCTACGAGCAGTACTTC. This codes for CASSESWREGYEQYF.

V gene TRBV5-4 combines with J gene TRBJ1-5; TRBD1 matches at 9 bases. Germline-derived CDR1 and CDR2 are SGHNT and YYREEE (reference sequence). V gave up 4 bases and J gave up 4 bases; unmatched junction bases: 6. The CDR3 has 15 residues. The CDR3 loop reads CASSLGQGSNQPQHF. The CDR3 DNA reads TGTGCCAGCAGCCTGGGACAGGGCTCAAATCAGCCCCAGCATTTT.

The chain combines TRBV25-1 with TRBJ1-1; D perhaps matches TRBD1 (6 bases). Trimming left V 2 bases short and J 4 bases short, with 23 bases between. CDR3 length: 18 residues. Germline CDR1 reads MGHDK; CDR2 reads SYGVNS. Here the CDR3 DNA reads TGTGCCAGCAGTGAACTTGCGCAGGGGTCGCCTCTAGGCACTGAAGCTTTCTTT. It specifies CASSELAQGSPLGTEAFF.

This clone was counted between two and nine times. The rearrangement joins TRBV2 to TRBJ1-4, with a weak D call TRBD1 (6 bases). V lost 5 bases to trimming and J lost 3 bases, with 16 bases between them. The CDR3 totals 16 residues. From germline, CDR1 is SNHLY and CDR2 FYNNEI. The CDR3 region has the DNA TGTGCCAGCAGTACCTTACAGGGTTGGGCTAATGAAAAACTGTTTTTT. It encodes CASSTLQGWANEKLFF.

The rearrangement joins TRBV30 to TRBJ1-5; D possibly corresponds to TRBD1 (5 bases). Between the trimmed V and J ends, which lost 4 bases and 6 bases, there was a span of 19 bases. The germline V gene has CDR1 GTSNPN and CDR2 SVGIG (reference sequence). CDR3 size: 15 residues. The CDR3 sequence is CAWTKETAGPQPQHF. CDR3 nucleotide sequence: TGTGCCTGGACGAAGGAGACAGCGGGACCTCAGCCCCAGCATTTT. Based on the CDR3 plus reference TRBV30 and TRBJ1-5, the full variable domain is SQTIHQWPATLVQPVGSPLSLECTVEGTSNPNLYWYRQAAGRGLQLLFYSVGIGQISSEVPQNLSASRPQDRQFILSSKKLLLSDSGFYLCAWTKETAGPQPQHFGDGTRLSIL.

The chain joins TRBV30 to TRBJ2-1; 12 nucleotides match TRBD2. V gave up 4 bases and J gave up 9 bases; unmatched junction bases: 7. The germline V gene has CDR1 GTSNPN and CDR2 SVGIG (reference sequence). CDR3 size: 14 residues. The CDR3 nucleotides are TGTGCCTGGACCAGACTAGCGGGAGTAGGTGAGCAGTTCTTC. Its protein product is CAWTRLAGVGEQFF.

This chain joins TRBV21-1 and TRBJ2-1; the table names TRBD2, a call not compared with the DNA. TRBV21-1 is a listed pseudogene. The CDR3 contains 17 residues. CDR3 in amino acids: CASSKLRLAGGPSEQFF. CDR3 DNA sequence: TGTGCCAGCAGCAAACTGAGACTAGCGGGAGGGCCTAGTGAGCAGTTCTTC.